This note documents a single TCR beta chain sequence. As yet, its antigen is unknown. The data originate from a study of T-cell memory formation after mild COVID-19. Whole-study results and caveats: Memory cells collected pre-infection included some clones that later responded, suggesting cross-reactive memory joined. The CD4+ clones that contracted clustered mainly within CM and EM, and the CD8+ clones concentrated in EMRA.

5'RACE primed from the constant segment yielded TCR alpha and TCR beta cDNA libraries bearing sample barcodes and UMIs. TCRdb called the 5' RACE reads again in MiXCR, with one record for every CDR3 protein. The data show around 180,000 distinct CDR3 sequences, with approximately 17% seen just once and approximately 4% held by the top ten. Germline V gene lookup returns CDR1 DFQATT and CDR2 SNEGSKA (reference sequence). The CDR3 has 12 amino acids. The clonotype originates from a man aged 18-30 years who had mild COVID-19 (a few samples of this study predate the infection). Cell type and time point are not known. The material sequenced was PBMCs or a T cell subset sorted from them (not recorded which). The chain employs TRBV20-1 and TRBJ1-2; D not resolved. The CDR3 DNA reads TGCAGCACAGCCGCCCTTAACTATGGCTACACCTTC. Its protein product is CSTAALNYGYTF.